This T cell receptor (beta chain) was identified in a study of cytomegalovirus exposure and HLA in healthy donors. Findings and caveats of the study: In a later analysis, TCR association rates varied by HLA locus: DRB1 most, HLA-C fewest. A missense DCLRE1C variant was associated with V- and J-gene trimming of TCR beta chains in a later analysis, and an independent cohort replicated the association.

Per the germline V gene, CDR1 is SGHNT and CDR2 is YENEEA. The junction had 0 bases not matched to a gene; V was cut back by 2 bases and J by 0 bases. This CDR3 is built from 15 residues. Remarks on this clone: Its target is not known.

The study ran its PCR with 60 Vbeta and 13 Jbeta primers. The table came from immunoSEQ multiplex PCR; TCRdb's copy has only in-frame clones and leaves some out. The sample holds 140,000 or so clones, 80% to 90% seen once. Sequencing was done on a sample of PBMCs. The receptor's source is a middle-aged woman in good health and CMV-seropositive. The chain links TRBV11-3 to TRBJ2-1; 8 bases align to TRBD2. The CDR3 region has the DNA TGTGCCAGCAGCTTAAGCGGGAGCTCCTACAATGAGCAGTTCTTC. Encoded protein: CASSLSGSSYNEQFF.